A selection of T cell receptor beta chains follows, all from one sample in a study of blood T cell repertoires in COVID-19. The repertoire was sequenced with immunoSEQ multiplex PCR; TCRdb's copy has only in-frame clones and lacks some. Here the sample spans 85,000 to 110,000 clones, approximately 84% being singletons. What was sequenced was peripheral blood. The receptors were sampled from a human donor in a cohort sampled during active COVID-19. Both conserved end residues are part of each CDR3. D genes are given only for firm matches. Not all rows give a size; the values are once, few, many and, for expanded clones, a class.

J gene: TRBJ1-3
D gene: NA
V gene: TRBV4-1
clone size: NA
CDR3 DNA: TGCGCCAGCAGCCAAGCCCTTGCAGGGCCCTCTGGAAACACCATATATTTT
CDR3 protein: CASSQALAGPSGNTIYF

J gene: TRBJ1-6
D gene: NA
V gene: TRBV7-8
clone size: NA
CDR3 DNA: TGTGCCAGCAGCCTTCCGGGGGGTAACTCCTATAATTCACCCCTCCACTTT
CDR3 protein: CASSLPGGNSYNSPLHF

J gene: TRBJ2-2
D gene: TRBD1
V gene: TRBV5-5
clone size: NA
CDR3 DNA: TGTGCCAGCAGCCCCCAGGGGGCGGGCGGGGAGCTGTTTTTT
CDR3 protein: CASSPQGAGGELFF

J gene: TRBJ2-3
D gene: TRBD1
V gene: TRBV5-1
clone size: NA
CDR3 DNA: TGCGCCAGCAGCCCAGAGGGACAGGGTTTTAATACGCAGTATTTT
CDR3 protein: CASSPEGQGFNTQYF

J gene: TRBJ2-5
D gene: TRBD1
V gene: TRBV29-1
clone size: NA
CDR3 DNA: TGCAGCTTCACAGGGGAAGAGACCCAGTACTTC
CDR3 protein: CSFTGEETQYF

J gene: TRBJ2-1
D gene: TRBD1
V gene: TRBV3-1/TRBV3-2
clone size: NA
CDR3 DNA: TGTGCCAGCAGCCCCGGGACAGTCGGTGAGCAGTTCTTC
CDR3 protein: CASSPGTVGEQFF

J gene: TRBJ1-5
D gene: NA
V gene: TRBV7-8
clone size: NA
CDR3 DNA: TGTGCCAGCAGCTTAGTCGTATCGGGGAAGGGTCAGCCCCAGCATTTT
CDR3 protein: CASSLVVSGKGQPQHF

J gene: TRBJ2-7
D gene: NA
V gene: TRBV27
clone size: NA
CDR3 DNA: TGTGCCAGCAGTCAGGGTCCCTACGAGCAGTACTTC
CDR3 protein: CASSQGPYEQYF

J gene: TRBJ1-2
D gene: NA
V gene: TRBV7-2
clone size: NA
CDR3 DNA: TGTGCCAGCAGCGCGAGCCTGGGAGCCTCATATGGCTACACCTTC
CDR3 protein: CASSASLGASYGYTF

J gene: TRBJ1-2
D gene: TRBD1
V gene: TRBV6-5
clone size: NA
CDR3 DNA: TGTGCCAGCAGACAAGACAGGGAACCCTCCTATGGCTACACCTTC
CDR3 protein: CASRQDREPSYGYTF

J gene: TRBJ2-3
D gene: TRBD1
V gene: TRBV6-2/TRBV6-3
clone size: NA
CDR3 DNA: TGTGCCAGCAGTTTTTCAACAGGGGATAATACAGATACGCAGTATTTT
CDR3 protein: CASSFSTGDNTDTQYF

J gene: TRBJ1-1
D gene: NA
V gene: TRBV9
clone size: NA
CDR3 DNA: TGTGCCAGCAGCCCAGGGGACACACTAACTGAAGCTTTCTTT
CDR3 protein: CASSPGDTLTEAFF

J gene: TRBJ2-7
D gene: NA
V gene: TRBV12-3/TRBV12-4
clone size: NA
CDR3 DNA: TGTGCCAGCAGTTTGTTCGGGGGCGAGCAGTACTTC
CDR3 protein: CASSLFGGEQYF

J gene: TRBJ2-5
D gene: TRBD2
V gene: TRBV6-2/TRBV6-3
clone size: once
CDR3 DNA: TGTGCCAGCAGTGAGCGTGGCGGGGGAGTGGAGACCCAGTACTTC
CDR3 protein: CASSERGGGVETQYF

J gene: TRBJ2-3
D gene: NA
V gene: TRBV5-1
clone size: NA
CDR3 DNA: TGCGCCAGCAGCAGGGGGACTAACACAGATACGCAGTATTTT
CDR3 protein: CASSRGTNTDTQYF

J gene: TRBJ1-5
D gene: NA
V gene: TRBV7-2
clone size: NA
CDR3 DNA: TGTGCCAGCAGCGCAGCAGGTCCGGGCAATCAGCCCCAGCATTTT
CDR3 protein: CASSAAGPGNQPQHF

J gene: TRBJ1-2
D gene: TRBD1
V gene: TRBV3-1/TRBV3-2
clone size: NA
CDR3 DNA: TGTGCCAGCAGCCCCCGTAGGGACAGGGTTTCAAACACCTTC
CDR3 protein: CASSPRRDRVSNTF

J gene: TRBJ1-4
D gene: NA
V gene: TRBV30
clone size: NA
CDR3 DNA: TGTGCCTGGAGTAACCCCGGCAGGGGAAGTGAAAAACTGTTTTTT
CDR3 protein: CAWSNPGRGSEKLFF

J gene: TRBJ1-2
D gene: TRBD1
V gene: TRBV19
clone size: NA
CDR3 DNA: TGTGCCAGTAGTATGGACAGGGGCCCGGCCTATGGCTACACCTTC
CDR3 protein: CASSMDRGPAYGYTF

J gene: TRBJ1-1
D gene: TRBD1
V gene: TRBV5-1
clone size: NA
CDR3 DNA: TGCGCCAGCAGCCATGGTTCCAGGGGGATGAACACTGAAGCTTTCTTT
CDR3 protein: CASSHGSRGMNTEAFF

J gene: TRBJ1-1
D gene: TRBD1
V gene: TRBV14
clone size: NA
CDR3 DNA: TGTGCCAGCAGCCAGTATACAGGGGTGAACACTGAAGCTTTCTTT
CDR3 protein: CASSQYTGVNTEAFF

J gene: TRBJ1-2
D gene: TRBD1
V gene: TRBV5-1
clone size: NA
CDR3 DNA: TGCGCCAGCGACGGTAAAGGGGGCTCTGGCTACACCTTC
CDR3 protein: CASDGKGGSGYTF

J gene: TRBJ2-2
D gene: TRBD2
V gene: TRBV28
clone size: NA
CDR3 DNA: TGTGCCAGCATTCCGGGACTAGGGACTTACGGGGAGCTGTTTTTT
CDR3 protein: CASIPGLGTYGELFF

J gene: TRBJ2-1
D gene: NA
V gene: TRBV2
clone size: NA
CDR3 DNA: TGTGCCAGCAGTGAGCTAGCGAGCTCCTACAATGAGCAGTTCTTC
CDR3 protein: CASSELASSYNEQFF

J gene: TRBJ2-5
D gene: NA
V gene: TRBV3-1/TRBV3-2
clone size: large
CDR3 DNA: TGTGCCAGCAGCCAAGGTACAGGACCCGGGGGGACCCAGTACTTC
CDR3 protein: CASSQGTGPGGTQYF

J gene: TRBJ2-7
D gene: TRBD1
V gene: TRBV7-3
clone size: once
CDR3 DNA: TGTGCCAGCTCCCGGGACAGGGATTCTACGGTGCAGTACTTC
CDR3 protein: CASSRDRDSTVQYF

J gene: TRBJ2-3
D gene: NA
V gene: TRBV7-3
clone size: NA
CDR3 DNA: TGTGCCAGCAGCCGAGGAGATACGCAGTATTTT
CDR3 protein: CASSRGDTQYF

J gene: TRBJ2-3
D gene: TRBD2
V gene: TRBV10-3
clone size: NA
CDR3 DNA: TGTGCCATCAGTGAGTCGATCAGCGGGGCAGATACGCAGTATTTT
CDR3 protein: CAISESISGADTQYF

J gene: TRBJ1-3
D gene: NA
V gene: TRBV3-1/TRBV3-2
clone size: NA
CDR3 DNA: TGTGCCAGCAGCCAAGATGGGGGGGTTGGGCGGGAGGCGGAAAGGTCTGGAAACACCATATATTTT
CDR3 protein: CASSQDGGVGREAERSGNTIYF

J gene: TRBJ1-2
D gene: NA
V gene: TRBV3-1/TRBV3-2
clone size: NA
CDR3 DNA: TGTGCCAGCAGCCTCCCTGGGCGTGTCTATGGCTACACCTTC
CDR3 protein: CASSLPGRVYGYTF

J gene: TRBJ2-5
D gene: TRBD2
V gene: TRBV9
clone size: NA
CDR3 DNA: TGTGCCAGCAGCGCGCTGATGGGACTAGCCGGGGAGACCCAGTACTTC
CDR3 protein: CASSALMGLAGETQYF

J gene: TRBJ2-6
D gene: NA
V gene: TRBV15
clone size: NA
CDR3 DNA: TGTGCCACCAGCAGAGGGGGGGAGGCCAACGTCCTGACTTTC
CDR3 protein: CATSRGGEANVLTF

J gene: TRBJ1-4
D gene: TRBD1
V gene: TRBV4-1
clone size: NA
CDR3 DNA: TGCGCCAGCAGCCCACACGGGACAGGGCATGAAAAACTGTTTTTT
CDR3 protein: CASSPHGTGHEKLFF

J gene: TRBJ1-2
D gene: NA
V gene: TRBV29-1
clone size: NA
CDR3 DNA: TGCAGCGTTGAAGATTGGGCAGGGAACTATGGCTACACCTTC
CDR3 protein: CSVEDWAGNYGYTF

J gene: TRBJ1-2
D gene: TRBD1
V gene: TRBV7-2
clone size: NA
CDR3 DNA: TGTGCCAGCAGCTCCACAGGGACAGGGAGTGGCTACACCTTC
CDR3 protein: CASSSTGTGSGYTF

J gene: TRBJ1-3
D gene: TRBD1
V gene: TRBV27
clone size: NA
CDR3 DNA: TGTGCCAGCAGCCTAAAGGGACAGGGTTTTTTTGGAAACACCATATATTTT
CDR3 protein: CASSLKGQGFFGNTIYF

J gene: TRBJ1-2
D gene: TRBD1
V gene: TRBV28
clone size: NA
CDR3 DNA: TGTGCCAGCAGACCGCCCCGGGACAGGCTCGCTAACTATGGCTACACCTTC
CDR3 protein: CASRPPRDRLANYGYTF

J gene: TRBJ1-4
D gene: NA
V gene: TRBV7-2
clone size: NA
CDR3 DNA: TGTGCCAGCAGCTTTTTTGGCGAAAAACTGTTTTTT
CDR3 protein: CASSFFGEKLFF

J gene: TRBJ2-5
D gene: NA
V gene: TRBV18
clone size: NA
CDR3 DNA: TGTGCCAGCTCAAGCGGAAACAGGGAGGGCGCCCAGTACTTC
CDR3 protein: CASSSGNREGAQYF

J gene: TRBJ2-3
D gene: TRBD2
V gene: TRBV30
clone size: once
CDR3 DNA: TGTGCCTGGCGGGGGGGAACAGATACGCAGTATTTT
CDR3 protein: CAWRGGTDTQYF

J gene: TRBJ2-3
D gene: TRBD1
V gene: TRBV9
clone size: NA
CDR3 DNA: TGTGCCAGCAGCGCTACAGGGGTTGGAGATACGCAGTATTTT
CDR3 protein: CASSATGVGDTQYF

J gene: TRBJ1-2
D gene: NA
V gene: TRBV3-1/TRBV3-2
clone size: NA
CDR3 DNA: TGTGCCAGCAGCCAAGAGTTCGGGAACTATGGCTACACCTTC
CDR3 protein: CASSQEFGNYGYTF

J gene: TRBJ2-3
D gene: TRBD2
V gene: TRBV9
clone size: NA
CDR3 DNA: TGTGCCAGCAGCGTAGTGGTAGCGGGAGATACGCAGTATTTT
CDR3 protein: CASSVVVAGDTQYF

J gene: TRBJ2-5
D gene: NA
V gene: TRBV5-5
clone size: NA
CDR3 DNA: TGTGCCAGCACCCTTCGGGTCGGACAGACTGAGACCCAGTACTTC
CDR3 protein: CASTLRVGQTETQYF

J gene: TRBJ2-2
D gene: NA
V gene: TRBV18
clone size: NA
CDR3 DNA: TGTGCCAGCTCGCTCGAGGCCGGGGAGCTGTTTTTT
CDR3 protein: CASSLEAGELFF

J gene: TRBJ1-2
D gene: NA
V gene: TRBV19
clone size: NA
CDR3 DNA: TGTGCCAGTAGCCCGCGGGACGCAAGGCCGGGGCCTGGCTACACCTTC
CDR3 protein: CASSPRDARPGPGYTF

J gene: TRBJ2-7
D gene: TRBD1
V gene: TRBV18
clone size: once
CDR3 DNA: TGTGCCAGCTCACCCGGGGACAGGGAGGGGTACGAGCAGTACTTC
CDR3 protein: CASSPGDREGYEQYF

J gene: TRBJ2-1
D gene: TRBD2
V gene: TRBV11-3
clone size: NA
CDR3 DNA: TGTGCCAGCAGCTTCCGTGTCGGGACTAGCAATGAGCAGTTCTTC
CDR3 protein: CASSFRVGTSNEQFF

J gene: TRBJ2-3
D gene: NA
V gene: TRBV7-6
clone size: NA
CDR3 DNA: TGTGCCAGCAGCTTAGCCGGCCGGGGATCTAGCACAGATACGCAGTATTTT
CDR3 protein: CASSLAGRGSSTDTQYF

J gene: TRBJ2-1
D gene: TRBD2
V gene: TRBV7-3
clone size: NA
CDR3 DNA: TGTGCCAGCAGCTCATCTAGCGGGGTTCGGGAGCAGTTCTTC
CDR3 protein: CASSSSSGVREQFF

J gene: TRBJ1-2
D gene: NA
V gene: TRBV27
clone size: NA
CDR3 DNA: TGTGCCAGCAGTTTATCTAGGGGGAACTATGGCTACACCTTC
CDR3 protein: CASSLSRGNYGYTF

J gene: TRBJ2-3
D gene: TRBD2
V gene: TRBV4-2
clone size: NA
CDR3 DNA: TGTGCCACCGGGACTAGCGGGGGGGGCCGCACAGATACGCAGTATTTT
CDR3 protein: CATGTSGGGRTDTQYF

J gene: TRBJ2-7
D gene: TRBD1
V gene: TRBV11-2
clone size: once
CDR3 DNA: TGTGCCAGCAGTCAGGAGAGTGGCAGGGGGCCCTACGAGCAGTACTTC
CDR3 protein: CASSQESGRGPYEQYF

J gene: TRBJ1-6
D gene: TRBD1
V gene: TRBV2
clone size: NA
CDR3 DNA: TGTGCCAGCACCCGTGGGACAGATTATAATTCACCCCTCCACTTT
CDR3 protein: CASTRGTDYNSPLHF

J gene: TRBJ1-2
D gene: TRBD1
V gene: TRBV5-4
clone size: NA
CDR3 DNA: TGTGCCAGCAGCCTTTTATCATTGACAGGGAACTTCGGCTACACCTTC
CDR3 protein: CASSLLSLTGNFGYTF

J gene: TRBJ2-1
D gene: TRBD2
V gene: TRBV5-4
clone size: NA
CDR3 DNA: TGTGCCAGCAGCTTTGCGTTTAGCGGGGGGCCGAGTGAGCAGTTCTTC
CDR3 protein: CASSFAFSGGPSEQFF